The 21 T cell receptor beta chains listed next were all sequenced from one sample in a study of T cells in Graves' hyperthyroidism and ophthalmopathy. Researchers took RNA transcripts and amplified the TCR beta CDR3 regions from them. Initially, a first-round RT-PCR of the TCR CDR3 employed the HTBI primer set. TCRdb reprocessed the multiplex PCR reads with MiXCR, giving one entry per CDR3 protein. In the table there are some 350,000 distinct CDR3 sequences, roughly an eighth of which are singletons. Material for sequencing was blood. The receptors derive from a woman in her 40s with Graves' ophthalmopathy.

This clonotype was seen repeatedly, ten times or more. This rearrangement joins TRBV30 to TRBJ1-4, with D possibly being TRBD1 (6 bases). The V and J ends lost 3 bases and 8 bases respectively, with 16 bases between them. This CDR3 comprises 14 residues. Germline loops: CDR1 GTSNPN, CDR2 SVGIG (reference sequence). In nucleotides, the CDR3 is TGTGCCTGGAGCCAAGGGGGAGGAGGAGAAAAACTGTTTTTT. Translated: CAWSQGGGGEKLFF.

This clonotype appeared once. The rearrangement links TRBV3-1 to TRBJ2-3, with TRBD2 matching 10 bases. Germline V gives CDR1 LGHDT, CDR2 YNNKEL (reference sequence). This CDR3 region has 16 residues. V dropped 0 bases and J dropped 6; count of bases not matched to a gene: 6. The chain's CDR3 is CASSQEMSGGADTQYF. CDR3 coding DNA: TGTGCCAGCAGCCAAGAAATGAGCGGGGGGGCGGATACGCAGTATTTT.

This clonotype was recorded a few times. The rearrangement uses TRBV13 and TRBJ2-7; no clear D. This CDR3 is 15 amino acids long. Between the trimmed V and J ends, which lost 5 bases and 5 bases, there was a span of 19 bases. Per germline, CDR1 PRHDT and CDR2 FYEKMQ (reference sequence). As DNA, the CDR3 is TGTGCCAGCAGCGGCGTTGGGGAACGTTTCCACGAGCAGTACTTC. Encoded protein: CASSGVGERFHEQYF.

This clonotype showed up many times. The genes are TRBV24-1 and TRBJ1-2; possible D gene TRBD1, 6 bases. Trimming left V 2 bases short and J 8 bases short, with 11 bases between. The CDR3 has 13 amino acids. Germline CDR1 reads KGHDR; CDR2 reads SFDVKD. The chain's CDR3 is CATSDYYGGGYTF. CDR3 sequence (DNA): TGTGCCACCAGTGATTATTACGGGGGCGGCTACACCTTC.

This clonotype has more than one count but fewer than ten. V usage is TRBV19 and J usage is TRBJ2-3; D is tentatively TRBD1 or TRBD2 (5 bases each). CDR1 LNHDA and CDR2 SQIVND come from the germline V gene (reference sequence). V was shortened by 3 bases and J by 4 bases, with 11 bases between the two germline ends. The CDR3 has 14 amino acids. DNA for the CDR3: TGTGCCAGTAGTATGGGGGTTTCCCCAGATACGCAGTATTTT. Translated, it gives CASSMGVSPDTQYF.

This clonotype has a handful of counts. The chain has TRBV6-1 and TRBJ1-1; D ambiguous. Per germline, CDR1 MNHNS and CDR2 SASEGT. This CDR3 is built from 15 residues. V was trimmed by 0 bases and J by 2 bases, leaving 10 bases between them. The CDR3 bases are TGTGCCAGCAGTGAAGCCCCCGGGAGAAACACTGAAGCTTTCTTT. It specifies CASSEAPGRNTEAFF.

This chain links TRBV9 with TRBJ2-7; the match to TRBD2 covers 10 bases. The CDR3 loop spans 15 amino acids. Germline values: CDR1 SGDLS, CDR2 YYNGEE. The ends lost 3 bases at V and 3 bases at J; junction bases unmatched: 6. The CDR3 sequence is CASSETSSGSYEQYF. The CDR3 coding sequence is TGTGCCAGCAGCGAGACGTCTAGCGGGAGCTACGAGCAGTACTTC.

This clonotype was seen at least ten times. In DNA form, the CDR3 reads TGCAGTGCCCGACCCCCGGGGTTACGCAATCAGCCCCAGCATTTT. Translating gives CSARPPGLRNQPQHF. The chain couples TRBV20-1 to TRBJ1-5; D is unclear. Trimming cost V 6 bases and J 2 bases, with 17 bases left between them. This CDR3 spans 15 amino acids. Germline V gene data show CDR1 as DFQATT and CDR2 as SNEGSKA (reference sequence).

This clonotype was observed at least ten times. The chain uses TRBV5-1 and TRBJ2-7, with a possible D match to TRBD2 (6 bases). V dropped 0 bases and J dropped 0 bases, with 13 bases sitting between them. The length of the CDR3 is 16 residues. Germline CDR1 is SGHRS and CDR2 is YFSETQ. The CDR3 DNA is TGCGCCAGCAGCTTGGTGCGGGGCCCACACTCCTACGAGCAGTACTTC. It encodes CASSLVRGPHSYEQYF.

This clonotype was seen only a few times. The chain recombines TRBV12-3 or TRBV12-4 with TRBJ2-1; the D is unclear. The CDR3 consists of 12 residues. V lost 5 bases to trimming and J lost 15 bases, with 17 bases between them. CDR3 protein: CASSHNRGYRFF. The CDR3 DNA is TGTGCCAGCAGTCATAACCGAGGTTATCGGTTCTTC.

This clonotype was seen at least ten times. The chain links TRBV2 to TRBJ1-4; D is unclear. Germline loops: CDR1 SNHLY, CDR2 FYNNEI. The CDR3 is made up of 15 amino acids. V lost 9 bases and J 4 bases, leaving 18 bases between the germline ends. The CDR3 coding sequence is TGTGCCAGTATCCAGGAGCCTTACAGTAATGAAAAACTGTTTTTT. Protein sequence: CASIQEPYSNEKLFF.

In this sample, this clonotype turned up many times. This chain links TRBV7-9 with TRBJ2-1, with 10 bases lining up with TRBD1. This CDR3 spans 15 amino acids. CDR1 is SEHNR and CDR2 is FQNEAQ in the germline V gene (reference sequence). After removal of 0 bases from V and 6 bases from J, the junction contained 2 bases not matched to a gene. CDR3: CASSLAGQGSNEQFF. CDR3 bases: TGTGCCAGCAGCTTAGCGGGACAGGGGAGCAATGAGCAGTTCTTC.

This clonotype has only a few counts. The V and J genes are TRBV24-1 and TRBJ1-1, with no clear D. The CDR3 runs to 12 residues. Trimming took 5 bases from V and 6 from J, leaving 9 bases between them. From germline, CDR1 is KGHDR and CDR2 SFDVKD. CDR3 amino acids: CATSGPQAEAFF. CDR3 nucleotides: TGTGCCACCAGTGGGCCCCAAGCTGAAGCTTTCTTT.

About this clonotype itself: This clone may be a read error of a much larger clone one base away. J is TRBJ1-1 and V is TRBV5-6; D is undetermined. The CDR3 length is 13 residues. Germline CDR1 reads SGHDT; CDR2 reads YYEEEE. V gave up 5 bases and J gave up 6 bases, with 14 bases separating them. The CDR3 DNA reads TGTGCCAGCAGTCGCTGGACTACGTCTGAAGCTTTCTTT. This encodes CASSRWTTSEAFF.

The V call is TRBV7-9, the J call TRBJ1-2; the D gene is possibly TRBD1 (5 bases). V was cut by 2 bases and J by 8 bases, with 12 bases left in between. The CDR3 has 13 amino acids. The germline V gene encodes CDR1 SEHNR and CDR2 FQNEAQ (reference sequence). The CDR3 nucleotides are TGTGCCAGCAGCTTACTACAGGCTGGCGGCTACACCTTC. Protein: CASSLLQAGGYTF.

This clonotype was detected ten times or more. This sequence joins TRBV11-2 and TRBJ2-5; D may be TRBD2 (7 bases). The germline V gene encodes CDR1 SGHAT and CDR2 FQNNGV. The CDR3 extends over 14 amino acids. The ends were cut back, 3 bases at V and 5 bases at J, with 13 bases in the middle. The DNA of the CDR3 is TGTGCCAGCAGCTTGGGGGGGCGGCCTGAGACCCAGTACTTC. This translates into CASSLGGRPETQYF.

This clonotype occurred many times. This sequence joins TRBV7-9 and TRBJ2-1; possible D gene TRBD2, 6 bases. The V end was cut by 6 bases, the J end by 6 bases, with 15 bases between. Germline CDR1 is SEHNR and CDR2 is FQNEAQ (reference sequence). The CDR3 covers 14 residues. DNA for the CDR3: TGTGCCAGCAGACCCCAGGGCGGGGTCAATGAGCAGTTCTTC. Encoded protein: CASRPQGGVNEQFF. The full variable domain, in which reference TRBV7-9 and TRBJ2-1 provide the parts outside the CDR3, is DTGVSQNPRHKITKRGQNVTFRCDPISEHNRLYWYRQTLGQGPEFLTYFQNEAQLEKSRLLSDRFSAERPKGSFSTLEIQRTEQGDSAMYLCASRPQGGVNEQFFGPGTRLTVL.

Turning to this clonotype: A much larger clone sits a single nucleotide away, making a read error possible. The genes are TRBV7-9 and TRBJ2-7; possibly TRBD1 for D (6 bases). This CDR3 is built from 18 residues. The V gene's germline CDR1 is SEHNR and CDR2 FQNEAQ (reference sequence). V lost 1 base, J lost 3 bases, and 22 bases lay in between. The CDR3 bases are TGTGCCAGCAGCTTAGATGATGGTGGGGGCCGGACCGACTACGAGCAGTACTTC. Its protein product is CASSLDDGGGRTDYEQYF.

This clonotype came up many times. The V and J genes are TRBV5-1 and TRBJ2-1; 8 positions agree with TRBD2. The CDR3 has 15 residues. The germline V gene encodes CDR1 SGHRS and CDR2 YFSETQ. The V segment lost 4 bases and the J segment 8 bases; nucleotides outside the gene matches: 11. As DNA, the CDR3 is TGCGCCAGCAGCCTTGCGGGGGGTACCAGCGATGAGCAGTTCTTC. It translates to CASSLAGGTSDEQFF.

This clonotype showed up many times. CDR3 coding DNA: TGCAGCGTCGGGCTAGCGCGCGAGCAGTACTTC. Protein sequence: CSVGLAREQYF. The V gene is TRBV29-1, the J gene TRBJ2-7; D is possibly TRBD2 (6 bases). V was pared by 6 bases and J by 6 bases, with 12 bases between. This CDR3 is built from 11 residues. Germline CDR1 SQVTM, CDR2 ANQGSEA.

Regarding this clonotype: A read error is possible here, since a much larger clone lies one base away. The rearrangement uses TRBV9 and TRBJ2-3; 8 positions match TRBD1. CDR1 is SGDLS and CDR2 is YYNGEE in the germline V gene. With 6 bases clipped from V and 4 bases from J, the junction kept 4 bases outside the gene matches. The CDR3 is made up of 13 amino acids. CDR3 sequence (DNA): TGTGCCAGCAATCCAGGGGGCGCAGATACGCAGTATTTT. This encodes CASNPGGADTQYF.